This T cell receptor beta chain derives from a study of blood T cell repertoires in COVID-19. After removal of 4 bases from V and 4 bases from J, the junction contained 7 bases not matched to a gene. The CDR3 is 18 residues long. Germline values: CDR1 KGHSH, CDR2 LQKENI. The assay was immunoSEQ multiplex PCR, and TCRdb's table has in-frame clones only and misses some. This table holds 160,000 or so clones, over 80% found once. The table lists this clone with a count of one. The sequenced material came from peripheral blood. The rearrangement links TRBV18 to TRBJ2-1, with 16 bases matching TRBD2. This TCR was recovered from a woman aged 60 to 75 who had recovered from COVID-19. The CDR3 is CASSRPGTSGGAYNEQFF. In nucleotides, the CDR3 is TGTGCCAGCTCACGCCCCGGGACTAGCGGGGGGGCTTACAATGAGCAGTTCTTC.